This TCR beta chain was recorded in a study of post-analysis software for immune sequencing data. Across the whole study: Disease courses included relapsing-remitting, secondary progressive and progressive-relapsing multiple sclerosis. Broader study findings: F-measure co-clustering was strong for batch-matched samples. Normalized Chao1 diversity in multiple sclerosis patients fell significantly below that of controls. TRBV5-6, TRBV5-1 and TRBV20-1 belonged to a set of a few TRBV segments that were more frequent in patients than controls.

Note on this clonotype: The antigen is undetermined.

The V end was cut by 0 bases, the J end by 2 bases, with 12 bases between. CDR3 length: 15 residues. CDR1 is DFQATT, CDR2 SNEGSKA, per germline (reference sequence). cDNA libraries for TCR beta contained unique molecular identifiers. TCRdb reprocessed the PCR reads via MiXCR and lists one record per CDR3 protein. The table records about 770,000 distinct CDR3 sequences, 40% to 55% of them present only once. Material: blood. The gene calls are TRBV20-1 and TRBJ2-3, with D maybe TRBD2 (6 bases). The clonotype comes from a girl between 5 and 17 years old with multiple sclerosis. The DNA for the CDR3 is TGCAGTGCTAGAGAGGGTAGCGGCTACACAGATACGCAGTATTTT. Amino acid sequence: CSAREGSGYTDTQYF.